The rows below give T cell receptor beta chains drawn from one sample of a study of cytomegalovirus exposure and HLA in healthy donors. Libraries were prepared by immunoSEQ multiplex PCR; TCRdb keeps only in-frame clonotypes and omits some of them. The table records 150,000 to 200,000 clones, roughly 80% of them present only once. What was sequenced was PBMCs. Receptors were obtained from a woman in her thirties in good health and CMV-seronegative. The CDR3 runs from the conserved cysteine through the conserved F or W. Fields, in order: CDR3 protein, CDR3 DNA, V gene, D gene, clone size, J gene. D genes are given only for firm matches. Clone sizes are given selectively: once, few, many, or a class where the clone is expanded.

cdr3_aa: CASSLDGQGVNEQFF; cdr3_nt: TGCGCCAGCAGCTTGGACGGACAGGGTGTGAATGAGCAGTTCTTC; v_call: TRBV5-1; d_call: TRBD1; clone_size: NA; j_call: TRBJ2-1
cdr3_aa: CASKNGLSGENQPQHF; cdr3_nt: TGTGCCAGCAAAAATGGTCTGTCGGGGGAAAATCAGCCCCAGCATTTT; v_call: TRBV28; d_call: NA; clone_size: NA; j_call: TRBJ1-5
cdr3_aa: CASSLGARVDEQFF; cdr3_nt: TGTGCCAGCAGCCTAGGGGCGAGGGTCGATGAGCAGTTCTTC; v_call: TRBV7-9; d_call: NA; clone_size: NA; j_call: TRBJ2-1
cdr3_aa: CAWSVQWFFGFSSGNTIYF; cdr3_nt: TGTGCCTGGAGTGTACAGTGGTTTTTTGGCTTCAGCTCTGGAAACACCATATATTTT; v_call: TRBV30; d_call: NA; clone_size: NA; j_call: TRBJ1-3
cdr3_aa: CASSRLAGREDEQFF; cdr3_nt: TGTGCCAGCAGCCGCTTAGCGGGGAGAGAGGATGAGCAGTTCTTC; v_call: TRBV14; d_call: TRBD2; clone_size: NA; j_call: TRBJ2-1
cdr3_aa: CASSLWGANEKLFF; cdr3_nt: TGCGCCAGCAGCTTGTGGGGAGCGAATGAAAAACTGTTTTTT; v_call: TRBV5-1; d_call: NA; clone_size: few; j_call: TRBJ1-4
cdr3_aa: CAISVGQGSGTGELFF; cdr3_nt: TGTGCCATCAGTGTAGGACAGGGCTCGGGCACCGGGGAGCTGTTTTTT; v_call: TRBV10-3; d_call: TRBD1; clone_size: NA; j_call: TRBJ2-2
cdr3_aa: CSVDRGATGELFF; cdr3_nt: TGCAGCGTTGACAGGGGGGCCACCGGGGAGCTGTTTTTT; v_call: TRBV29-1; d_call: NA; clone_size: NA; j_call: TRBJ2-2
cdr3_aa: CAFRTGLDTIYF; cdr3_nt: TGTGCCTTCCGGACAGGGCTGGACACCATATATTTT; v_call: TRBV30; d_call: TRBD1; clone_size: NA; j_call: TRBJ1-3
cdr3_aa: CAWSVHRGDGYTF; cdr3_nt: TGTGCCTGGAGTGTGCACAGGGGGGATGGCTACACCTTC; v_call: TRBV30; d_call: TRBD1; clone_size: NA; j_call: TRBJ1-2
cdr3_aa: CASSFSLTSGGQETQYF; cdr3_nt: TGTGCCAGCAGTTTCTCCCTGACTAGCGGGGGGCAAGAGACCCAGTACTTC; v_call: TRBV28; d_call: TRBD2; clone_size: once; j_call: TRBJ2-5
cdr3_aa: CASSQPGHRRGNTIYF; cdr3_nt: TGCGCCAGCAGCCAACCGGGACATCGGCGAGGAAACACCATATATTTT; v_call: TRBV4-1; d_call: NA; clone_size: NA; j_call: TRBJ1-3
cdr3_aa: CASRRDRGPGGTEAFF; cdr3_nt: TGTGCCAGCAGGCGAGACAGGGGTCCCGGGGGGACTGAAGCTTTCTTT; v_call: TRBV2; d_call: TRBD1; clone_size: few; j_call: TRBJ1-1
cdr3_aa: CASGGQFSNQPQHF; cdr3_nt: TGTGCCAGTGGGGGACAGTTTAGCAATCAGCCCCAGCATTTT; v_call: TRBV19; d_call: TRBD1; clone_size: NA; j_call: TRBJ1-5
cdr3_aa: CASSASGNTIYF; cdr3_nt: TGTGCCAGCAGCGCGAGTGGAAACACCATATATTTT; v_call: TRBV9; d_call: NA; clone_size: once; j_call: TRBJ1-3
cdr3_aa: CASSERQGGLEAFF; cdr3_nt: TGTGCCAGCAGCGAACGACAGGGAGGATTGGAGGCTTTCTTT; v_call: TRBV2; d_call: TRBD1; clone_size: NA; j_call: TRBJ1-1
cdr3_aa: CASSFADRGVGLFF; cdr3_nt: TGTGCCAGCAGCTTTGCGGACAGGGGAGTAGGGCTGTTTTTT; v_call: TRBV7-8; d_call: TRBD1; clone_size: NA; j_call: TRBJ1-4
cdr3_aa: CASSAGTGVGEQFF; cdr3_nt: TGTGCCAGCAGCGCCGGGACAGGGGTTGGTGAGCAGTTCTTC; v_call: TRBV11-2; d_call: TRBD1; clone_size: few; j_call: TRBJ2-1